This entry is about one TCR beta chain. Its specificity is unknown. The donors (healthy individuals) were bone marrow donors. These data originate in a study of cytomegalovirus exposure and HLA in healthy donors. Findings of the study overall: As was reported, the classifier diagnosed cytomegalovirus status with high specificity and sensitivity. When a later analysis compared HLA-associated TCR beta chains with equally common others, the HLA-associated chains turned out to be more clonally expanded and to have lower generation probabilities.

PCR was performed using 60 Vbeta and 13 Jbeta primers. Sequencing used immunoSEQ multiplex PCR; TCRdb keeps in-frame clones, though not all of them. The data contain under 200,000 clones, about 86% of them singletons. Germline V gives CDR1 SQVTM, CDR2 ANQGSEA. With 7 bases removed from V and 0 bases from J, the gap between germline ends came to 12 bases. The CDR3 has 13 amino acids. The chain employs TRBV29-1 and TRBJ1-1; a possible D gene is TRBD1 (6 bases). The sequenced sample consisted of PBMCs. The origin of this receptor is a woman under 30 in good health and CMV-seropositive. The CDR3 region is CSGRGHLNTEAFF. In nucleotides, the CDR3 is TGCAGCGGTAGGGGACATCTGAACACTGAAGCTTTCTTT.